These 8 T cell receptor beta chains were sequenced from one sample in a study of blood T cells in healthy people across ages. It was with a sample-barcoded 5' primer and a J-beta primer mix that a second PCR of roughly 7 to 11 cycles was run. TCRdb itself ran the 5' RACE reads through MiXCR, one entry per CDR3 protein. The sample contains around 1,600,000 distinct CDR3 sequences, around 40% of which appear only once. The source material was blood. The receptors were sampled from a woman younger than 30 in good health.

V gene TRBV4-1 combines with J gene TRBJ2-4; 10 bases align to TRBD1. Per the germline V gene, CDR1 is MGHRA and CDR2 is YSYEKL. This CDR3 region has 16 residues. V was pared by 0 bases and J by 7 bases, with 6 bases of the junction left unmatched. The CDR3 DNA follows: TGCGCCAGCAGCCAAGACCCGGGACAGGGGAAGAACATTCAGTACTTC. Its protein is CASSQDPGQGKNIQYF.

With respect to this clonotype: A junction boundary mismatches the germline segment, possibly from a read error. The rearrangement joins TRBV7-2 to TRBJ1-4, with 8 nucleotides matching TRBD1. The CDR3 covers 16 residues. Germline assignment: CDR1 SGHTA and CDR2 FQGNSA. CDR3 in amino acids: CASSLVTGVANEKLFF. The CDR3 region has the DNA TGTGCCAGTAGCTTAGTGACAGGGGTGGCTAATGAAAAACTGTTTTTT.

The chain joins TRBV5-1 to TRBJ2-2, with 8 bases matching TRBD1. J lost 4 bases, V lost 3 bases, and 8 bases had no gene match. Per the germline V gene, CDR1 is SGHRS and CDR2 is YFSETQ. This CDR3 has 16 residues. CDR3 sequence: CASSSRTGSGTGELFF. The DNA of the CDR3 is TGCGCCAGCAGCTCCCGGACAGGGTCGGGCACCGGGGAGCTGTTTTTT.

V usage is TRBV20-1 and J usage is TRBJ2-1; TRBD2 agrees at 11 bases. V lost 5 bases, J lost 4 bases, and 4 bases stayed unmatched. In germline, CDR1 is DFQATT, CDR2 SNEGSKA (reference sequence). The CDR3 extends over 14 amino acids. The CDR3 DNA sequence: TGCAGTGCTCTAACTAGCGGGAGATACAATGAGCAGTTCTTC. Translation gives CSALTSGRYNEQFF.

The table lists this clonotype with a few counts. This rearrangement joins TRBV3-1 to TRBJ2-1; 10 bases align to TRBD2. Germline CDR1 LGHDT, CDR2 YNNKEL (reference sequence). The CDR3 is 14 residues long. After removal of 4 bases from V and 9 bases from J, the junction contained 6 bases not matched to a gene. The CDR3: CASSLGLAIPEQFF. The CDR3 bases are TGTGCCAGCAGCCTGGGACTAGCGATCCCTGAGCAGTTCTTC.

The V gene is TRBV7-2, the J gene TRBJ2-5; 8 bases are a match to TRBD2. Near its end, the DNA agrees better with TRBJ2-7, so the J call may be wrong. The CDR3 loop spans 16 amino acids. CDR1 is SGHTA and CDR2 is FQGNSA in the germline V gene. CDR3 loop: CASSLVSTGGPYEQYF. In nucleotides, the CDR3 is TGTGCCAGCAGCTTAGTTTCAACGGGAGGGCCGTACGAGCAGTACTTC.

The rearrangement joins TRBV9 to TRBJ2-3; 11 nucleotides line up with TRBD2. This CDR3 has 18 residues. Per the germline V gene, CDR1 is SGDLS and CDR2 is YYNGEE. Trimming removed 2 bases from V and 2 bases from J; junction bases left unmatched: 10. DNA for the CDR3: TGTGCCAGCAGCGTCTATGTATCTAGCGGGGGGCCCACAGATACGCAGTATTTT. Translation gives CASSVYVSSGGPTDTQYF.

This clonotype was counted between two and nine times. The chain has TRBV12-3 or TRBV12-4 and TRBJ1-5; possible D gene TRBD1, 5 bases. There are 16 residues in the CDR3. V was trimmed by 2 bases and J by 3 bases, leaving 14 bases between them. CDR3 loop: CASSLRGRGNNQPQHF. The CDR3 DNA reads TGTGCCAGCAGTTTAAGGGGAAGAGGGAACAATCAGCCCCAGCATTTT.